These 13 T cell receptor beta chains originate from one sample sequenced in a study of T-cell reconstitution after alpha-beta-depleted transplantation in children. Unique molecular identifiers were used to barcode this TCRbeta library. TCRdb re-analysed the PCR reads in MiXCR, keeping a single row per CDR3 protein. The sample contains 750,000 to 950,000 distinct CDR3 sequences, 16% of which appear only once. Sequenced here: PBMCs, mostly from graft donor cells, sampled 360 days after TCRalphabeta/CD19-depleted stem cell transplant. All receptors derive from a male patient aged 10 to 17 who had a stem cell transplant for acute lymphoblastic leukemia, so the T cells may come from the graft donor.

This clonotype was seen repeatedly, ten times or more. V is TRBV20-1 and J is TRBJ2-1; D ambiguous. This CDR3 region has 15 residues. The germline V and J ends were trimmed by 7 bases and 0 bases, with 16 bases remaining between them. Germline V gene data show CDR1 as DFQATT and CDR2 as SNEGSKA (reference sequence). The CDR3 is CSVWAFKSSYNEQFF. The CDR3, as DNA: TGCAGTGTCTGGGCCTTCAAGAGCTCCTACAATGAGCAGTTCTTC.

V usage is TRBV18 and J usage is TRBJ2-5, with D possibly matching TRBD1 (6 bases). CDR1 KGHSH and CDR2 LQKENI come from the germline V gene. V was trimmed by 1 base and J by 5 bases, leaving 17 bases between them. The CDR3 has 16 residues. The CDR3 spells CASSPRATGGGETQYF. DNA for the CDR3: TGTGCCAGCTCACCACGGGCGACAGGCGGCGGGGAGACCCAGTACTTC.

This clonotype was seen many times. The J gene is TRBJ2-7, the V gene TRBV12-3 or TRBV12-4, with TRBD2 identical over 9 bases. Losses at the gene ends were 1 base for V and 1 base for J; bases not matched to a gene: 5. The length of the CDR3 is 16 residues. As DNA, the CDR3 is TGTGCCAGCAGTTTAGTGGGCCTAGCGGGGTCCTACGAGCAGTACTTC. Translation gives CASSLVGLAGSYEQYF.

This clonotype was seen a handful of times. The V call is TRBV7-3, the J call TRBJ2-7; 9 nucleotides line up with TRBD2. This CDR3 is 13 amino acids long. V dropped 8 bases and J dropped 7; count of bases not matched to a gene: 9. From germline, CDR1 is SGHTA and CDR2 FQGTGA. The CDR3, as DNA: TGTGCCAGCGGCCCTGGACTAGCGCAAGAGCAGTACTTC. Its translation: CASGPGLAQEQYF.

The genes are TRBV5-1 and TRBJ2-3, with a possible D match to TRBD1 (6 bases). The CDR3 runs 15 residues. CDR1 is SGHRS, CDR2 YFSETQ, per germline. The V gene lost 6 bases and the J gene lost 4 bases, with 18 bases spanning the gap. The CDR3 loop reads CASTDGWGQADTQYF. As DNA, the CDR3 is TGCGCCAGCACCGACGGATGGGGGCAAGCAGATACGCAGTATTTT. Combining the CDR3 with reference TRBV5-1 and TRBJ2-3 gives the whole variable domain KAGVTQTPRYLIKTRGQQVTLSCSPISGHRSVSWYQQTPGQGLQFLFEYFSETQRNKGNFPGRFSGRQFSNSRSEMNVSTLELGDSALYLCASTDGWGQADTQYFGPGTRLTVL.

The rearrangement uses TRBV5-1 and TRBJ2-1, with D possibly being TRBD2 (6 bases). With 1 base removed from V and 0 bases from J, the gap between germline ends came to 14 bases. Germline CDR1 and CDR2: SGHRS and YFSETQ. This CDR3 comprises 17 residues. The CDR3 here is CASSLFGTFSSYNEQFF. For the CDR3, the DNA is TGCGCCAGCAGCTTGTTCGGGACTTTTAGCTCCTACAATGAGCAGTTCTTC.

In this sample, this clonotype turned up a few times. The V call is TRBV20-1, the J call TRBJ2-7, with a weak D call TRBD2 (6 bases). CDR3 length: 15 amino acids. V was shortened by 5 bases and J by 0 bases, with 17 bases between the two germline ends. CDR1 DFQATT and CDR2 SNEGSKA come from the germline V gene (reference sequence). The CDR3: CSAPNLARSSYEQYF. The CDR3 region has the DNA TGCAGTGCTCCCAACCTAGCGAGGAGCTCCTACGAGCAGTACTTC.

This clonotype was seen a handful of times. V usage is TRBV2 and J usage is TRBJ2-1, with D possibly TRBD1 on 6 matching bases. The CDR3 contains 15 residues. V lost 0 bases and J lost 6, with 12 bases in between. Germline values: CDR1 SNHLY, CDR2 FYNNEI. CDR3 sequence reads: CASSEADKGGNEQFF. The CDR3 region has the DNA TGTGCCAGCAGTGAAGCGGATAAAGGGGGCAATGAGCAGTTCTTC.

The V call is TRBV11-2, the J call TRBJ2-7; 14 bases are a match to TRBD2. This CDR3 comprises 19 residues. V was clipped by 4 bases and J by 6 bases; unmatched bases: 17. CDR1 is SGHAT and CDR2 is FQNNGV in the germline V gene. The CDR3: CASSSTTSGRASRLSEQYF. The CDR3, as DNA: TGTGCCAGCAGCTCGACGACTAGCGGGAGGGCCAGTCGGTTAAGCGAGCAGTACTTC.

The rearrangement links TRBV15 to TRBJ2-7, with unresolved D. In germline, CDR1 is LNHNV, CDR2 YYDKDF (reference sequence). The CDR3 has 16 residues. The V end lost 2 bases, the J end lost 1 base, and 15 bases lay between the germline ends. The CDR3 spells CATSRNPLWGSYEQYF. Here the CDR3 DNA reads TGTGCCACCAGCAGAAACCCACTATGGGGTTCCTACGAGCAGTACTTC.

The chain has TRBV4-2 and TRBJ2-1, with 10 bases aligning to TRBD2. Germline lookup yields CDR1 LGHNA and CDR2 YNFKEQ. The V and J ends lost 4 bases and 8 bases, in that order; junction bases with no gene match: 5. The CDR3 spans 14 residues. The CDR3 DNA sequence: TGTGCCAGCAGCCTTCAGCGGGAGGGCGATGAGCAGTTCTTC. This sequence encodes CASSLQREGDEQFF.

This clonotype was counted ten times or more. This chain connects TRBV5-1 to TRBJ2-5; D possibly corresponds to TRBD2 (6 bases). The V end was cut by 2 bases, the J end by 1 base, with 12 bases between. The CDR3 loop spans 15 amino acids. Germline V gene lookup returns CDR1 SGHRS and CDR2 YFSETQ. Written as DNA, the CDR3 is TGCGCCAGCAGCTTTGGGCGGGACTTCCAAGAGACCCAGTACTTC. It translates to CASSFGRDFQETQYF.

The gene calls are TRBV2 and TRBJ1-3; D ambiguous. The germline V and J ends were trimmed by 6 bases and 0 bases, with 9 bases remaining between them. The CDR3 has 14 amino acids. Germline V CDR1 and CDR2: SNHLY, FYNNEI. The CDR3 region has the DNA TGTGCCAGCAGCCGAGAGTTCTCTGGAAACACCATATATTTT. It is translated as CASSREFSGNTIYF.